These 31 T cell receptor beta chains came from one sample sequenced in a study of a mutant IDH1 vaccine in newly diagnosed glioma. Specified time point: week 35, safety follow-up. Every single dose of the vaccine, 300 ug of mutant IDH1 20-mer peptide, came with topical imiquimod. These receptors' antigens are unknown. Some clones are missing from TCRdb's copy, which holds only in-frame ones; the method was immunoSEQ multiplex PCR. The sample includes approximately 44,000 clones, roughly four fifths of them seen just once. Sequencing used PBMCs, obtained from a glioma patient whose treatment included an IDH1 peptide vaccine. Receptor source: a man between 35 and 55 years old with glioma.

This clone was seen just once. The J gene is TRBJ2-4, the V gene TRBV7-2; maybe TRBD2 (6 bases). In germline, CDR1 is SGHTA, CDR2 FQGNSA. This CDR3 is 16 amino acids long. V was trimmed by 5 bases and J by 0 bases, leaving 14 bases between them. CDR3 residues: CASSPWGGKAKNIQYF. The CDR3 nucleotides read TGTGCCAGCAGCCCTTGGGGCGGGAAAGCCAAAAACATTCAGTACTTC.

The V and J genes are TRBV18 and TRBJ1-3; maybe TRBD1 (6 bases). Germline CDR1 KGHSH, CDR2 LQKENI. Trimming removed 8 bases from V and 3 bases from J, with 26 bases in between. The CDR3 is 18 residues long. In DNA form, the CDR3 reads TGTGCCAGCCCGCCGTCTGAACAGGGTTCGCGGGGTGGAAACACCATATATTTT. Its protein is CASPPSEQGSRGGNTIYF.

As regards this clone: One end of the junction varies from germline; a read error may be responsible. The rearrangement uses TRBV7-8 and TRBJ1-2, with TRBD1 identical over 9 bases. Germline V gene data show CDR1 as SGHVS and CDR2 as FQNEAQ. CDR3 length equals 18 residues. The CDR3 region is CASSLPGLDRGSKYGYTF. The CDR3 nucleotides read TGTGCCAGCAGCTTACCTGGGTTAGACAGGGGGTCTAAATATGGCTACACCTTC.

The chain links TRBV6-4 to TRBJ2-1, with D possibly matching TRBD1 (6 bases). This CDR3 has 14 residues. In germline, CDR1 is MRHNA, CDR2 SNTAGT. V was clipped by 9 bases and J by 8 bases, with 20 bases between them. CDR3 protein: CARDERGHSHEQFF. CDR3 DNA sequence: TGTGCCAGAGATGAACGGGGACATAGCCATGAGCAGTTCTTC.

The chain is built from TRBV9 and TRBJ1-2, with a tentative D call TRBD1 (5 bases). Germline V gene data show CDR1 as SGDLS and CDR2 as YYNGEE. The CDR3 is made up of 13 amino acids. V lost 2 bases, J lost 1 base, and 6 bases lay in between. The CDR3 nucleotides read TGTGCCAGCAGCGTTCAGGGTAACTATGGCTACACCTTC. This sequence encodes CASSVQGNYGYTF.

The chain recombines TRBV5-1 with TRBJ2-3; no clear D gene. The germline V and J ends were trimmed by 4 bases and 5 bases, with 14 bases remaining between them. This CDR3 is 14 amino acids long. Looked up from germline, CDR1 is SGHRS and CDR2 is YFSETQ. For the CDR3, the DNA is TGCGCCAGCAGCCCTGCGCCGCCCCAAGATACGCAGTATTTT. Encoded protein: CASSPAPPQDTQYF.

The V call is TRBV10-1, the J call TRBJ2-5, with 7 bases aligning to TRBD1. V lost 5 bases to trimming and J lost 7 bases; unmatched junction nucleotides: 13. This CDR3 has 15 residues. Germline values: CDR1 WNHNN, CDR2 SYGVQD (reference sequence). The CDR3: CASSRGQAGTATQYF. The DNA for the CDR3 is TGCGCCAGCAGTCGAGGACAGGCGGGCACGGCGACCCAGTACTTC.

The rearrangement joins TRBV7-2 to TRBJ2-7; D is uncertain. The V and J ends lost 3 bases and 2 bases respectively, with 14 bases between them. The CDR3 runs 15 residues. The germline gives CDR1 SGHTA, CDR2 FQGNSA. The CDR3 DNA reads TGTGCCAGCAGCTTGGGCTCACGGGCCACCTACGAGCAGTACTTC. Translating gives CASSLGSRATYEQYF. The variable domain in full, completed from reference TRBV7-2 and TRBJ2-7, reads GAGVSQSPSNKVTEKGKDVELRCDPISGHTALYWYRQSLGQGLEFLIYFQGNSAPDKSGLPSDRFSAERTGGSVSTLTIQRTQQEDSAVYLCASSLGSRATYEQYFGPGTRLTVT.

The rearrangement joins TRBV27 to TRBJ2-1; unclear D gene. Trimming left V 5 bases short and J 1 base short, with 12 bases between. CDR3 length: 15 amino acids. Germline V CDR1 and CDR2: MNHEY, SMNVEV (reference sequence). CDR3 loop: CASSPALGSYNEQFF. The CDR3 coding sequence is TGTGCCAGCAGTCCCGCCTTGGGGTCCTACAATGAGCAGTTCTTC.

The chain employs TRBV27 and TRBJ2-7, with D possibly matching TRBD1 (6 bases). The CDR3 is 13 residues long. Germline V lookup: CDR1 MNHEY, CDR2 SMNVEV (reference sequence). Trimming stripped 6 bases from V and 2 bases from J, with 11 bases between. CDR3 DNA: TGTGCCAGCAGGCGGACAGATACCTACGAGCAGTACTTC. Amino acids: CASRRTDTYEQYF.

This clone was observed a single time. This rearrangement joins TRBV7-6 to TRBJ2-1, with D possibly TRBD1 on 8 matching bases. The length of the CDR3 is 17 residues. The V end was cut by 2 bases, the J end by 4 bases, with 18 bases between. Germline V gene lookup returns CDR1 SGHVS and CDR2 FNYEAQ. The CDR3 bases are TGTGCCAGCAGCTTAAGTCCCACAGGGGGGGCTTACAATGAGCAGTTCTTC. It yields the protein CASSLSPTGGAYNEQFF. The full variable domain, its missing parts supplied by reference TRBV7-6 and TRBJ2-1, is GAGVSQSPRYKVTKRGQDVALRCDPISGHVSLYWYRQALGQGPEFLTYFNYEAQQDKSGLPNDRFSAERPEGSISTLTIQRTEQRDSAMYRCASSLSPTGGAYNEQFFGPGTRLTVL.

The gene calls are TRBV18 and TRBJ1-1; D not resolved. This CDR3 has 14 residues. The V end was cut by 6 bases, the J end by 1 base, with 12 bases between. CDR1 KGHSH and CDR2 LQKENI come from the germline V gene. CDR3 nucleotides: TGTGCCAGCTCTCTGTCACCGGCGAACACTGAAGCTTTCTTT. Residues: CASSLSPANTEAFF.

This clone turned up a few times. In the same sample, other DNA sequences code for this CDR3. The rearrangement uses TRBV5-4 and TRBJ2-7; D ambiguous. V lost 5 bases to trimming and J lost 11 bases, with 20 bases between them. CDR3 length: 13 amino acids. Germline CDR1 reads SGHNT; CDR2 reads YYREEE (reference sequence). CDR3 in amino acids: CASSSKSKEGEYF. The CDR3 DNA sequence: TGTGCCAGCAGTTCCAAGAGTAAGGAAGGAGAGTACTTC.

This clone was picked up one time. The rearrangement uses TRBV18 and TRBJ2-5, with TRBD2 identical over 7 bases. Trimming at V came to 3 bases and at J to 8 bases, leaving 15 bases not matched to a gene. Germline assignment: CDR1 KGHSH and CDR2 LQKENI. The length of the CDR3 is 16 residues. The CDR3 reads CASSPGLYTSESTQYF. The DNA of the CDR3 is TGTGCCAGCTCACCGGGATTGTATACTAGCGAGAGTACCCAGTACTTC.

The chain couples TRBV7-8 to TRBJ1-5, with D possibly TRBD1 on 5 matching bases. The CDR3 runs 16 residues. Trimming removed 5 bases from V and 4 bases from J, with 18 bases in between. CDR1 is SGHVS, CDR2 FQNEAQ, per germline. The DNA of the CDR3 is TGTGCCAGCAGCCTCTCGGCCGGGGCAGATAATCAGCCCCAGCATTTT. It specifies CASSLSAGADNQPQHF.

The V call is TRBV10-1, the J call TRBJ2-3; D uncertain. The V end lost 4 bases, the J end lost 2 bases, and 19 bases lay between the germline ends. Germline CDR1 and CDR2: WNHNN and SYGVQD (reference sequence). CDR3 length: 17 residues. The CDR3 coding sequence is TGCGCCAGCAGTGGGAACAGCCAAGGCAGAATCACAGATACGCAGTATTTT. Its protein product is CASSGNSQGRITDTQYF.

The chain combines TRBV25-1 with TRBJ2-1; D remains ambiguous. Germline-derived CDR1 and CDR2 are MGHDK and SYGVNS. The CDR3 runs 15 residues. The V end was cut by 7 bases, the J end by 3 bases, with 16 bases between. The CDR3 protein is CASISDWPDYNEQFF. The CDR3 DNA sequence: TGTGCCAGCATTTCCGACTGGCCAGACTACAATGAGCAGTTCTTC.

The chain links TRBV7-9 to TRBJ2-7; D possibly corresponds to TRBD2 (6 bases). CDR1 and CDR2 (germline): SEHNR, FQNEAQ (reference sequence). Trimming stripped 5 bases from V and 3 bases from J, with 17 bases between. The CDR3 is 15 residues long. The CDR3: CASSPRGGVNYEQYF. The CDR3 coding sequence is TGTGCCAGCAGCCCACGGGGCGGGGTTAACTACGAGCAGTACTTC.

This clone was observed once. The gene calls are TRBV4-1 and TRBJ2-7; D remains unclear. The germline V gene has CDR1 MGHRA and CDR2 YSYEKL. Trimming left V 3 bases short and J 2 bases short, with 8 bases between. The CDR3 is 13 residues long. CDR3 protein: CASSQFPTYEQYF. The DNA of the CDR3 is TGCGCCAGCAGCCAGTTCCCTACCTACGAGCAGTACTTC.

This rearrangement joins TRBV7-8 to TRBJ2-5; 7 nucleotides match TRBD1. CDR3 length: 14 residues. The ends lost 4 bases at V and 0 bases at J; junction bases unmatched: 2. Germline values: CDR1 SGHVS, CDR2 FQNEAQ. The CDR3 region has the DNA TGTGCCAGCAGCTCAGGACAGGACCAAGAGACCCAGTACTTC. Residues: CASSSGQDQETQYF. The complete variable domain, with remaining parts taken from reference TRBV7-8 and TRBJ2-5, reads GAGVSQSPRYKVAKRGQDVALRCDPISGHVSLFWYQQALGQGPEFLTYFQNEAQLDKSGLPSDRFFAERPEGSVSTLKIQRTQQEDSAVYLCASSSGQDQETQYFGPGTRLLVL.

The V and J genes are TRBV19 and TRBJ2-5; TRBD1 aligns across 7 bases. The germline V gene encodes CDR1 LNHDA and CDR2 SQIVND (reference sequence). After removal of 4 bases from V and 2 bases from J, the junction contained 1 base not matched to a gene. The CDR3 spans 13 residues. For the CDR3, the DNA is TGTGCCAGTAGTAGGGGACAGCAAGAGACCCAGTACTTC. Amino acids: CASSRGQQETQYF.

V and J are TRBV11-3 and TRBJ2-3; D gene uncertain. The germline V gene encodes CDR1 SGHNT and CDR2 YENEEA. This CDR3 spans 11 amino acids. The V and J ends lost 4 bases and 3 bases respectively, with 2 bases between them. CDR3 DNA: TGTGCCAGCAGCTGGACAGATACGCAGTATTTT. Translation: CASSWTDTQYF.

This clone showed up just a few times. The V and J genes are TRBV14 and TRBJ2-2; D unclear. This CDR3 has 15 residues. The germline CDR1 and CDR2 sequences are SGHDN and FVKESK. The V gene lost 0 bases and the J gene lost 8 bases, with 13 bases spanning the gap. The CDR3 bases are TGTGCCAGCAGCCAAGACTTGGCGGTCGTAGGGGAGCTGTTTTTT. Translating it yields CASSQDLAVVGELFF.

The rearrangement joins TRBV19 to TRBJ1-5; D remains unclear. CDR3 size: 13 residues. Germline V gene sequence: CDR1 LNHDA, CDR2 SQIVND (reference sequence). V was pared by 5 bases and J by 5 bases, with 10 bases between. CDR3 in DNA: TGTGCCAGTAGTGTGTCGACGGATCAGCCCCAGCATTTT. Encoded protein: CASSVSTDQPQHF.

The V gene is TRBV2, the J gene TRBJ2-6, with D perhaps TRBD2 (5 bases). Trimming cost V 6 bases and J 12 bases, with 9 bases left between them. Germline CDR1 reads SNHLY; CDR2 reads FYNNEI. CDR3 length: 11 amino acids. This chain's CDR3 is CASRDSSVLTF. The CDR3 DNA is TGTGCCAGCAGGGACTCCTCCGTCCTGACTTTC.

This clone has only a few counts. V is TRBV5-1 and J is TRBJ2-7; 8 bases are shared with TRBD1. V gave up 4 bases and J gave up 7 bases; unmatched junction bases: 7. CDR1 and CDR2 (germline): SGHRS, YFSETQ. CDR3 length equals 13 residues. This CDR3 is CASSPTGGGEQYV. CDR3 nucleotides: TGCGCCAGCAGCCCCACAGGGGGAGGTGAGCAGTACGTC.

The genes are TRBV27 and TRBJ2-2, with TRBD1 as a possible D gene (9 bases). The ends were cut back, 6 bases at V and 1 base at J, with 24 bases in the middle. The CDR3 has 19 amino acids. Per germline, CDR1 MNHEY and CDR2 SMNVEV (reference sequence). DNA of the CDR3: TGTGCCAGCAGCCTTACAGGGGGCGGGCTAGCGGGGAACACCGGGGAGCTGTTTTTT. It codes for CASSLTGGGLAGNTGELFF.

The genes are TRBV5-1 and TRBJ1-1; a possible D gene is TRBD1 (5 bases). This CDR3 is built from 16 residues. The germline V and J ends were trimmed by 4 bases and 1 base, with 17 bases remaining between them. Germline CDR1 SGHRS, CDR2 YFSETQ. The CDR3 DNA sequence: TGCGCCAGCAGCCCAAATGGTCAGGGAGAGAACACTGAAGCTTTCTTT. Protein product: CASSPNGQGENTEAFF.

The CDR3 loop reads CASTGGDRDNGELFF. The CDR3 region has the DNA TGTGCCAGCACCGGGGGGGACAGGGACAACGGGGAGCTGTTTTTT. This chain uses TRBV25-1 with TRBJ2-2, with a possible D match to TRBD1 (9 bases). CDR1 is MGHDK, CDR2 SYGVNS, per germline. The CDR3 has 15 amino acids. The V end was cut by 7 bases, the J end by 7 bases, with 19 bases between.

This clone was seen a single time. This sequence joins TRBV25-1 and TRBJ2-1, with D perhaps matching TRBD1 or TRBD2 (5 bases each). The CDR3 covers 15 residues. Trimming cost V 5 bases and J 3 bases, with 14 bases left between them. From germline, CDR1 is MGHDK and CDR2 SYGVNS. The CDR3 spells CASSQRGVFYNEQFF. The CDR3, as DNA: TGTGCCAGCAGTCAGAGGGGCGTGTTCTACAATGAGCAGTTCTTC.

The chain has TRBV2 and TRBJ2-1; D may be TRBD1 (6 bases). This CDR3 region has 14 residues. V shed 5 bases and J shed 0 bases, with 8 bases lying between them. The germline gives CDR1 SNHLY, CDR2 FYNNEI. The CDR3 is CASSWTASYNEQFF. The CDR3 bases are TGTGCCAGCAGTTGGACAGCCTCCTACAATGAGCAGTTCTTC.